This T cell receptor (beta chain) is drawn from a study of cytomegalovirus exposure and HLA in healthy donors. Germline V CDR1 and CDR2: LNHDA, SQIVND (reference sequence). The CDR3 totals 14 residues. V lost 3 bases and J 0 bases, leaving 8 bases between the germline ends. As for this clone: Its matching antigen is unknown.

The PCR had 60 Vbeta and 13 Jbeta primers. Sequenced by immunoSEQ multiplex PCR; TCRdb stores in-frame clones only, minus some. In the table there are under 150,000 clones, about four fifths of which are singletons. Findings and caveats of the study: Presence/absence analyses assumed roughly uniform sequencing depth across donors. A prior analysis recorded that most TCR beta V segments were productive about 87% or about 30% of the time.

This chain joins TRBV19 and TRBJ1-1; D ambiguous. The source is a man aged 35 to 55 in good health and CMV-seropositive. Sequencing was performed on PBMCs. CDR3: CASSMQFMNTEAFF. The CDR3 DNA reads as TGTGCCAGTAGTATGCAGTTCATGAACACTGAAGCTTTCTTT.